This passage covers 24 T cell receptor beta chains from one sample sequenced in a study of blood T cell repertoires in COVID-19. Generated by immunoSEQ multiplex PCR, the TCRdb table keeps only in-frame clones and is missing some. Of about 88,000 clones in the sample, approximately 81% were seen once. The sequencing input was peripheral blood. These receptors originate from a woman between 70 and 85 years old with acute or convalescent COVID-19.

This clone was observed a few times. The chain combines TRBV3-1 (or the pseudogene TRBV3-2) with TRBJ2-3; 10 bases fit TRBD1. J lost 5 bases, V lost 4 bases, and 9 bases had no gene match. Germline assignment: CDR1 LGHDT and CDR2 YNNKEL (reference sequence). The CDR3 is 16 amino acids. The CDR3 spells CASSRTGQGKGDTQYF. In DNA, the CDR3 is TGTGCCAGCAGCCGCACGGGACAGGGGAAGGGAGATACGCAGTATTTT.

The chain recombines TRBV11-2 with TRBJ1-2; 11 bases agree with TRBD1. The V segment lost 0 bases and the J segment 14 bases; nucleotides outside the gene matches: 14. Germline V lookup: CDR1 SGHAT, CDR2 FQNNGV. The CDR3 runs 16 residues. The chain's CDR3 is CASSLDPATGQGGSTF. The CDR3 bases are TGTGCCAGCAGCTTAGATCCCGCCACGGGACAGGGGGGTAGTACCTTC. The variable domain in full, with the rest retrieved from reference TRBV11-2 and TRBJ1-2, is EAGVAQSPRYKIIEKRQSVAFWCNPISGHATLYWYQQILGQGPKLLIQFQNNGVVDDSQLPKDRFSAERLKGVDSTLKIQPAKLEDSAVYLCASSLDPATGQGGSTFGSGTRLTVV.

The CDR3 sequence is CASSFRDGRASNGYTF. CDR3 DNA: TGTGCCAGCAGCTTCCGGGACGGGAGGGCGAGTAATGGCTACACCTTC. The chain employs TRBV27 and TRBJ1-2, with a weak D call TRBD1 (5 bases). Deletions cut 6 bases from V and 6 bases from J, with 23 bases between. This CDR3 spans 16 amino acids. Per germline, CDR1 MNHEY and CDR2 SMNVEV (reference sequence).

The V and J genes are TRBV10-3 and TRBJ2-3, with 8 bases that match TRBD1. Germline V gene lookup returns CDR1 ENHRY and CDR2 SYGVKD. Germline trimming cut 0 bases from V and 4 bases from J; bases unmatched to any gene: 6. The CDR3 length is 16 residues. In DNA form, the CDR3 reads TGTGCCATCAGTGAGTCGGGACAGGAGGTCGCAGATACGCAGTATTTT. Its translation is CAISESGQEVADTQYF.

This clone was observed a few times. This sequence joins TRBV6-2 or TRBV6-3 and TRBJ1-5, with TRBD1 matching over 7 bases. CDR3 size: 14 residues. V lost 3 bases, J lost 7 bases, and 6 bases stayed unmatched. Germline-derived CDR1 and CDR2 are MNHEY and SVGEGT. The CDR3 DNA sequence: TGTGCCAGCAGTTATTCCGGAGGGGGCCAGCCCCAGCATTTT. It translates to CASSYSGGGQPQHF.

The rearrangement links TRBV9 to TRBJ1-4; the D gene is possibly TRBD1 (6 bases). This CDR3 comprises 15 residues. Trimming took off 2 bases at V and 6 bases at J, with 14 bases between the two ends. Germline assignment: CDR1 SGDLS and CDR2 YYNGEE. The CDR3 bases are TGTGCCAGCAGCGTCACAGGGACCAGGGATGAAAAACTGTTTTTT. Amino acid sequence: CASSVTGTRDEKLFF.

CDR3 sequence: CAWSVSSTGELFF. For the CDR3, the DNA is TGTGCCTGGAGTGTATCCTCCACCGGGGAGCTGTTTTTT. The rearrangement uses TRBV30 and TRBJ2-2, with D unclear. V lost 0 bases and J lost 4, with 6 bases in between. The CDR3 is 13 amino acids. Germline V gives CDR1 GTSNPN, CDR2 SVGIG (reference sequence).

This chain joins TRBV6-1 and TRBJ2-1; a weak D match, TRBD1 (5 bases). Germline loops: CDR1 MNHNS, CDR2 SASEGT. The CDR3 has 16 amino acids. V was clipped by 4 bases and J by 0 bases, with 13 bases between them. The CDR3 sequence is CASSGSTVSSYNEQFF. CDR3 nucleotides: TGTGCCAGCAGTGGCTCGACAGTAAGCTCCTACAATGAGCAGTTCTTC.

This clone appeared a few times. This chain joins TRBV19 and TRBJ2-1; D is ambiguous. Germline lookup yields CDR1 LNHDA and CDR2 SQIVND (reference sequence). V lost 5 bases, J lost 6 bases, and 11 bases lay in between. The CDR3 is made up of 13 amino acids. The CDR3 sequence is CASSLARSNEQFF. The CDR3 bases are TGTGCCAGTAGTTTAGCCCGGTCCAATGAGCAGTTCTTC. The full variable domain, its missing parts supplied by reference TRBV19 and TRBJ2-1, is DGGITQSPKYLFRKEGQNVTLSCEQNLNHDAMYWYRQDPGQGLRLIYYSQIVNDFQKGDIAEGYSVSREKKESFPLTVTSAQKNPTAFYLCASSLARSNEQFFGPGTRLTVL.

This chain links TRBV5-8 with TRBJ2-5; maybe TRBD2 (6 bases). The CDR3 spans 16 residues. Looked up from germline, CDR1 is SGHTS and CDR2 is YDEGEE. V dropped 4 bases and J dropped 1 base, with 17 bases sitting between them. CDR3 loop: CASSPWRLGGQETQYF. CDR3 DNA: TGTGCCAGCAGCCCGTGGAGGTTGGGAGGCCAAGAGACCCAGTACTTC.

Only one count was recorded for this clone. V usage is TRBV10-3 and J usage is TRBJ2-1; 10 bases are a match to TRBD1. Germline V gives CDR1 ENHRY, CDR2 SYGVKD. V shed 4 bases and J 12 bases; nucleotides not matched to a gene: 6. There are 13 residues in the CDR3. CDR3 sequence reads: CAISGQGAPGQFF. CDR3 DNA sequence: TGTGCCATCAGTGGACAGGGGGCCCCGGGGCAGTTCTTC.

This chain connects TRBV7-9 to TRBJ1-6; weak D call: TRBD1 (6 bases). V was cut by 7 bases and J by 7 bases, with 20 bases left in between. The CDR3 is 16 amino acids. Germline V gives CDR1 SEHNR, CDR2 FQNEAQ (reference sequence). CDR3 coding DNA: TGTGCCAGCACCATGGGGAAAGACAGGTTGAATTCACCCCTCCACTTT. This codes for CASTMGKDRLNSPLHF.

The chain combines TRBV7-2 with TRBJ2-4; D uncertain. The CDR3 extends over 15 amino acids. Germline CDR1 and CDR2: SGHTA and FQGNSA. The germline V and J ends were trimmed by 5 bases and 10 bases, with 21 bases remaining between them. The CDR3 loop is CASSPRRSADGIQYF. The CDR3 DNA reads TGTGCCAGCAGCCCCCGTCGGTCGGCCGACGGGATTCAGTACTTC.

V gene TRBV6-2 or TRBV6-3 combines with J gene TRBJ1-1, with 7 bases aligning to TRBD1. Germline CDR1 reads MNHEY; CDR2 reads SVGEGT. The CDR3 is 15 amino acids. J lost 11 bases, V lost 2 bases, and 14 bases had no gene match. The CDR3 sequence: CASSYAQGVGGVAFF. CDR3 DNA: TGTGCCAGCAGTTACGCCCAGGGGGTTGGCGGTGTGGCTTTCTTT.

The J gene is TRBJ2-5, the V gene TRBV5-1, with no clear D. The V end lost 2 bases, the J end lost 2 bases, and 13 bases lay between the germline ends. This CDR3 contains 15 residues. Germline-derived CDR1 and CDR2 are SGHRS and YFSETQ. For the CDR3, the DNA is TGCGCCAGCAGCTTTAATTCCGCAGGACAAGAGACCCAGTACTTC. This codes for CASSFNSAGQETQYF. Based on the CDR3 plus reference TRBV5-1 and TRBJ2-5, the full variable domain is KAGVTQTPRYLIKTRGQQVTLSCSPISGHRSVSWYQQTPGQGLQFLFEYFSETQRNKGNFPGRFSGRQFSNSRSEMNVSTLELGDSALYLCASSFNSAGQETQYFGPGTRLLVL.

The chain combines TRBV15 with TRBJ2-1; unclear D gene. The CDR3 contains 16 residues. Germline CDR1 LNHNV, CDR2 YYDKDF (reference sequence). V was pared by 0 bases and J by 5 bases, with 14 bases between. The CDR3 loop reads CATSRDDLGLHNEQFF. The CDR3 region has the DNA TGTGCCACCAGCAGAGATGACCTTGGGCTCCACAATGAGCAGTTCTTC.

The chain is built from TRBV10-3 and TRBJ2-3; TRBD2 aligns across 14 bases. The germline V gene has CDR1 ENHRY and CDR2 SYGVKD. The CDR3 sequence is 17 residues long. The trim removed 4 bases at V and 0 bases at J, leaving 3 bases unmatched. The CDR3 is CAISGGLAGASTDTQYF. The CDR3 DNA is TGTGCCATCAGTGGGGGACTAGCGGGGGCCAGCACAGATACGCAGTATTTT.

The chain has TRBV19 and TRBJ2-5; 7 bases line up with TRBD2. CDR3 length equals 15 residues. CDR1 and CDR2 from the germline V gene are LNHDA and SQIVND (reference sequence). The junction had 3 bases not matched to a gene; V was cut back by 1 base and J by 1 base. CDR3 residues: CASSIGGTIQETQYF. CDR3 nucleotides: TGTGCCAGTAGTATAGGCGGGACTATCCAAGAGACCCAGTACTTC.

This chain links TRBV5-4 with TRBJ2-7; possible D gene TRBD1, 6 bases. The CDR3 covers 14 residues. Per the germline V gene, CDR1 is SGHNT and CDR2 is YYREEE (reference sequence). V lost 0 bases, J lost 3 bases, and 10 bases lay in between. The CDR3, as DNA: TGTGCCAGCAGCTTGGCAGGGGCCCACTACGAGCAGTACGTC. It is translated as CASSLAGAHYEQYV.

This clone occurred many times. This chain links TRBV29-1 with TRBJ2-2, with D uncertain. From germline, CDR1 is SQVTM and CDR2 ANQGSEA. The CDR3 consists of 11 residues. Between the trimmed V and J ends, which lost 7 bases and 6 bases, there was a span of 9 bases. The CDR3 spells CSGQLAGELFF. Written as DNA, the CDR3 is TGCAGCGGCCAACTGGCCGGGGAGCTGTTTTTT.

This chain connects TRBV28 to TRBJ1-3; TRBD1 aligns across 7 bases. The CDR3 loop spans 16 amino acids. V lost 5 bases and J lost 5; bases outside the gene matches: 12. Looked up from germline, CDR1 is MDHEN and CDR2 is SYDVKM. For the CDR3, the DNA is TGTGCCAGCAGTACCGAGTCGACAGGGTTTAGAAACACCATATATTTT. It translates to CASSTESTGFRNTIYF.

This sequence joins TRBV10-2 and TRBJ2-2, with D perhaps matching TRBD2 (6 bases). Germline loops: CDR1 WSHSY, CDR2 SAAADI. V lost 6 bases and J 6 bases, leaving 17 bases between the germline ends. This CDR3 comprises 15 residues. The CDR3 DNA reads TGCGCCAGCAGAGATCTAGAAGCGGGCCCCGGGGAGCTGTTTTTT. Its translation: CASRDLEAGPGELFF.

CDR3 in amino acids: CASSLGAKGLVYGYTF. In nucleotides, the CDR3 is TGTGCCAGCAGTTTAGGGGCCAAAGGGCTGGTCTATGGCTACACCTTC. V gene TRBV27 combines with J gene TRBJ1-2, with D perhaps TRBD1 (5 bases). The germline CDR1 and CDR2 sequences are MNHEY and SMNVEV (reference sequence). The V end lost 2 bases, the J end lost 4 bases, and 17 bases lay between the germline ends. This CDR3 has 16 residues.

This clone was counted once. V is TRBV27 and J is TRBJ2-2; 16 nucleotides match TRBD2. Germline V CDR1 and CDR2: MNHEY, SMNVEV (reference sequence). V shed 3 bases and J 4 bases; nucleotides not matched to a gene: 8. This CDR3 is built from 19 residues. CDR3 protein: CASSLGGTSGRGGTGELFF. CDR3 nucleotides: TGTGCCAGCAGTTTGGGAGGGACTAGCGGGAGGGGCGGCACCGGGGAGCTGTTTTTT.